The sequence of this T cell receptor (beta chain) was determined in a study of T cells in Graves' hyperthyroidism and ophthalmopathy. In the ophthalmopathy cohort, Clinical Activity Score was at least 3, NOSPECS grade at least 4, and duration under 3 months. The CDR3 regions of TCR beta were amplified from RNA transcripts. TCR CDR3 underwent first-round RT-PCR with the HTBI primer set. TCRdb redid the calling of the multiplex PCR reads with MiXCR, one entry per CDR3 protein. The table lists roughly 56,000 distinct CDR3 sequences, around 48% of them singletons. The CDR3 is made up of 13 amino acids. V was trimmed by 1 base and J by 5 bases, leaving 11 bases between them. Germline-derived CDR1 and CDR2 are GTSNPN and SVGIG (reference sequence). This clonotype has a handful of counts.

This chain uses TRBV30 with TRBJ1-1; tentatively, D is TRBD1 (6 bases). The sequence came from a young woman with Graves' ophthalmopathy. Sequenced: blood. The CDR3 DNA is TGTGCCTGGAGTGATCAGGGGAGGACTGAAGCTTTCTTT. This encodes CAWSDQGRTEAFF.